The 22 T cell receptor beta chains below all came from one sample that was sequenced in a study of regulatory T cells in long-lasting Graves disease. Time point meaning: newly diagnosed GD, antithyroid drugs for less than 3 months. Scientists built the TCR library using RNA that was extracted from PBMCs. Construction of the TCR beta libraries employed iRepertoire HTBI primers in conjunction with Arm-PCR of CDR3 regions. TCRdb passed the multiplex PCR reads through MiXCR, listing each CDR3 protein once. Of roughly 530,000 distinct CDR3 sequences listed, about 15% are singletons. These data are also associated with another study on T cells in Graves' hyperthyroidism and ophthalmopathy.

Sequenced material: peripheral blood mononuclear cells (PBMCs), taken at new diagnosis, from a patient treated with antithyroid drugs. The source of these receptors is a woman aged 40-60 years with Graves disease.

This chain joins TRBV5-1 and TRBJ2-5; the D gene is possibly TRBD1 (6 bases). Germline V lookup: CDR1 SGHRS, CDR2 YFSETQ. V was shortened by 0 bases and J by 1 base, with 10 bases between the two germline ends. The CDR3 contains 15 residues. Here the CDR3 reads CASSLGRTVQETQYF. The CDR3 nucleotides are TGCGCCAGCAGCTTGGGGCGGACAGTCCAAGAGACCCAGTACTTC.

The chain is built from TRBV3-1 and TRBJ2-5, with D hard to call. The germline CDR1 and CDR2 sequences are LGHDT and YNNKEL (reference sequence). The CDR3 has 16 residues. V gave up 0 bases and J gave up 2 bases, with 13 bases separating them. CDR3 DNA sequence: TGTGCCAGCAGCCAAGAAATCGGTACAGCTCAAGAGACCCAGTACTTC. This gives the protein CASSQEIGTAQETQYF.

This clonotype was recorded many times. The chain has TRBV9 and TRBJ1-2, with D uncertain. The CDR3 has 15 residues. Deletions cut 4 bases from V and 2 bases from J, with 15 bases between. Germline V gene sequence: CDR1 SGDLS, CDR2 YYNGEE. The CDR3: CASSRYDTENYGYTF. CDR3 sequence (DNA): TGTGCCAGCAGCCGATATGATACAGAGAACTATGGCTACACCTTC.

This clonotype was detected a few times. The CDR3 protein is CASSLEEGRSNEQFF. The CDR3 DNA follows: TGCGCCAGCAGCCTGGAGGAGGGGCGGTCCAATGAGCAGTTCTTC. The V gene is TRBV5-1, the J gene TRBJ2-1, with a possible D match to TRBD2 (6 bases). The CDR3 has 15 amino acids. Germline CDR1 is SGHRS and CDR2 is YFSETQ. Trimming left V 4 bases short and J 6 bases short, with 17 bases between.

This clonotype was observed many times. V usage is TRBV11-2 and J usage is TRBJ1-1; D is ambiguous. The V end lost 0 bases, the J end lost 0 bases, and 8 bases lay between the germline ends. This CDR3 spans 15 amino acids. CDR1 and CDR2 from the germline V gene are SGHAT and FQNNGV. CDR3 protein: CASSLDQGLNTEAFF. CDR3 sequence (DNA): TGTGCCAGCAGCTTAGATCAAGGGCTGAACACTGAAGCTTTCTTT.

The chain couples TRBV6-5 to TRBJ1-1, with 7 bases identical to TRBD1. Per the germline V gene, CDR1 is MNHEY and CDR2 is SVGAGI. The CDR3 sequence is 16 residues long. V lost 2 bases, J lost 3 bases, and 9 bases stayed unmatched. The CDR3 coding sequence is TGTGCCAGCAGTTACAAGACAGGGTCAGTACACACTGAAGCTTTCTTT. This encodes CASSYKTGSVHTEAFF.

This clonotype was recorded a few times. A read error may be the cause here, since a much bigger clone is one base away. The chain combines TRBV12-3 or TRBV12-4 with TRBJ1-2, with D unresolved. This CDR3 has 12 residues. The germline V and J ends were trimmed by 3 bases and 6 bases, with 8 bases remaining between them. DNA for the CDR3: TGTGCCAGCAGTTTTGGGGAGCATGGCTACACCTTC. Protein sequence: CASSFGEHGYTF.

This clonotype has more than one count but fewer than ten. The rearrangement joins TRBV6-1 to TRBJ1-5; D uncertain. CDR1 is MNHNS, CDR2 SASEGT, per germline. This CDR3 has 16 residues. Deletions cut 1 base from V and 3 bases from J, with 13 bases between. The CDR3 is CASSEEVVHVNQPQHF. CDR3 nucleotide sequence: TGTGCCAGCAGTGAAGAGGTGGTGCATGTCAATCAGCCCCAGCATTTT.

This clonotype was recorded many times. The V call is TRBV7-3, the J call TRBJ2-1, with 11 nucleotides matching TRBD2. The J segment lost 10 bases and the V segment lost 0 bases, leaving 5 bases of the junction unmatched. Germline values: CDR1 SGHTA, CDR2 FQGTGA. The CDR3 sequence is 15 residues long. The CDR3: CASSLTSGGGWEQFF. The CDR3 DNA reads as TGTGCCAGCAGCTTAACTAGCGGGGGGGGATGGGAGCAGTTCTTC.

This clonotype has a count of ten or more. This chain uses TRBV19 with TRBJ2-5; D ambiguous. Trimming cost V 3 bases and J 5 bases, with 10 bases left between them. CDR3 length: 13 residues. Germline V gives CDR1 LNHDA, CDR2 SQIVND (reference sequence). The CDR3 loop is CASSIYFEETQYF. CDR3 nucleotide sequence: TGTGCCAGTAGTATCTATTTCGAGGAGACCCAGTACTTC.

This clonotype was seen many times. CDR3 loop: CASSLRRRGLLPQSSGNTIYF. CDR3 DNA sequence: TGTGCCAGCAGTTTGAGGCGCAGGGGGCTCCTACCACAGAGCTCTGGAAACACCATATATTTT. This sequence joins TRBV12-3 or TRBV12-4 and TRBJ1-3; the match to TRBD1 covers 8 bases. V shed 3 bases, J shed 0 bases, and the junction held 19 bases outside the gene matches. The CDR3 is 21 residues long.

This clonotype has only a few counts. The rearrangement joins TRBV20-1 to TRBJ2-2; TRBD1 agrees at 8 bases. The germline V gene encodes CDR1 DFQATT and CDR2 SNEGSKA (reference sequence). CDR3 size: 14 residues. V trimming: 5 bases; J trimming: 3 bases; junction bases outside the gene matches: 5. The CDR3 DNA sequence: TGCAGTGCTTTGGACAGGGTGGACACCGGGGAGCTGTTTTTT. It yields the protein CSALDRVDTGELFF.

This clonotype was found many times. J is TRBJ1-2 and V is TRBV29-1, with D perhaps TRBD1 (5 bases). Germline V CDR1 and CDR2: SQVTM, ANQGSEA. The V end was cut by 6 bases, the J end by 6 bases, with 23 bases between. The CDR3 is made up of 15 amino acids. As DNA, the CDR3 is TGCAGCGTCCACAAAGGGCAGGGTAGTATCCATGGCTACACCTTC. It specifies CSVHKGQGSIHGYTF.

This clonotype was observed many times. V gene TRBV2 combines with J gene TRBJ1-2; no definite D call. The length of the CDR3 is 14 residues. Germline V gene lookup returns CDR1 SNHLY and CDR2 FYNNEI. Deletions cut 6 bases from V and 1 base from J, with 12 bases between. As DNA, the CDR3 is TGTGCCAGCAGCCTTGAAAGGCTTAACTATGGCTACACCTTC. Translated: CASSLERLNYGYTF.

This clonotype was found a few times. The rearrangement uses TRBV6-1 and TRBJ1-5, with D possibly being TRBD1 (6 bases). This CDR3 region has 14 residues. From germline, CDR1 is MNHNS and CDR2 SASEGT. V lost 7 bases and J 6 bases, leaving 16 bases between the germline ends. CDR3 loop: CASTPGGGGQPQHF. CDR3 sequence (DNA): TGTGCCAGCACCCCCGGGGGGGGCGGTCAGCCCCAGCATTTT.

This clonotype was recorded a few times. The chain carries TRBV6-2 or TRBV6-3 and TRBJ1-4, with 7 bases aligning to TRBD1. The CDR3 runs to 14 residues. The V and J ends lost 11 bases and 7 bases, in that order; junction bases with no gene match: 13. Per the germline V gene, CDR1 is MNHEY and CDR2 is SVGEGT. The CDR3 nucleotides read TGTGCCTGCCGAACCGGGACAGAGCGTGAAAAACTGTTTTTT. Its translation: CACRTGTEREKLFF.

DNA of the CDR3: TGTGCCAGCAGCCCCGGCGGGCAGATCTCTGGAAACACCATATATTTT. This gives the protein CASSPGGQISGNTIYF. The genes are TRBV7-9 and TRBJ1-3; no firm D call. The germline CDR1 and CDR2 sequences are SEHNR and FQNEAQ (reference sequence). Trimming left V 5 bases short and J 0 bases short, with 14 bases between. This CDR3 contains 16 residues. Combining the CDR3 with reference TRBV7-9 and TRBJ1-3 gives the whole variable domain DTGVSQNPRHKITKRGQNVTFRCDPISEHNRLYWYRQTLGQGPEFLTYFQNEAQLEKSRLLSDRFSAERPKGSFSTLEIQRTEQGDSAMYLCASSPGGQISGNTIYFGEGSWLTVV.

V and J are TRBV9 and TRBJ1-2, with D tentatively TRBD1 (5 bases). Between the trimmed V and J ends, which lost 6 bases and 0 bases, there was a span of 12 bases. The CDR3 loop spans 14 amino acids. Germline CDR1 is SGDLS and CDR2 is YYNGEE. The CDR3 DNA sequence: TGTGCCAGCACCCAAGGGGATACTAACTATGGCTACACCTTC. This gives the protein CASTQGDTNYGYTF.

This clonotype was picked up a small number of times. The V gene is TRBV18, the J gene TRBJ2-1, with 8 bases aligning to TRBD1. The J segment lost 3 bases and the V segment lost 5 bases, leaving 6 bases of the junction unmatched. Germline CDR1 reads KGHSH; CDR2 reads LQKENI. This CDR3 comprises 15 residues. Written as DNA, the CDR3 is TGTGCCAGCTCAAAACAGGGGGGTAACTACAATGAGCAGTTCTTC. It translates to CASSKQGGNYNEQFF.

This clonotype was counted many times. This rearrangement joins TRBV20-1 to TRBJ2-7; 7 positions match TRBD2. The CDR3 has 15 residues. The V gene's germline CDR1 is DFQATT and CDR2 SNEGSKA (reference sequence). V lost 3 bases and J lost 2; bases outside the gene matches: 10. Written as DNA, the CDR3 is TGCAGTGCTAGCAGCATGGGGGGGTCGACCTACGAGCAGTACTTC. Protein: CSASSMGGSTYEQYF.

Many counts were recorded for this clonotype. This rearrangement joins TRBV12-3 or TRBV12-4 to TRBJ2-1; possibly TRBD1 or TRBD2 for D (5 bases each). Trimming left V 5 bases short and J 4 bases short, with 21 bases between. This CDR3 has 17 residues. The CDR3 loop reads CASSPPRGRQSYNEQFF. CDR3 sequence (DNA): TGTGCCAGCAGTCCGCCACGGGGCAGACAATCGTACAATGAGCAGTTCTTC.

Comments on this clonotype: Germline is not matched at one junction end, which may reflect a read error. The chain combines TRBV18 with TRBJ1-5; TRBD1 is a possible D gene (5 bases). The CDR3 consists of 14 residues. From germline, CDR1 is KGHSH and CDR2 LQKENI. The CDR3 nucleotides are TGTGCCGGCTCATTCGGGGACCCGGTCCAGCCCCAGCATTTT. Translation gives CAGSFGDPVQPQHF. Drawing the rest from reference TRBV18 and TRBJ1-5, the complete variable domain is NAGVMQNPRHLVRRRGQEARLRCSPMKGHSHVYWYRQLPEEGLKFMVYLQKENIIDESGMPKERFSAEFPKEGPSILRIQQVVRGDSAAYFCAGSFGDPVQPQHFGDGTRLSIL.